This TCR beta chain was sequenced during a study of blood T cell repertoires in COVID-19. Sequencing was performed with immunoSEQ multiplex PCR; in TCRdb, only in-frame clones are kept and a portion is missing. Of fewer than 85,000 clones listed, 88% are singletons. Germline CDR1 is LGHNT and CDR2 is FRNRAP. V lost 2 bases to trimming and J lost 11 bases, with 10 bases between them. This CDR3 has 11 amino acids. Sequencing was carried out using peripheral blood. This chain links TRBV12-5 with TRBJ2-7; D call uncertain. The origin of this receptor is a human donor in a cohort sampled during active COVID-19. This CDR3 reads CASGLKHPEYF. The CDR3 DNA reads as TGTGCTAGTGGTTTGAAACACCCTGAGTACTTC.